The present entry profiles one T cell receptor (beta chain) with its context. Assay used: immunoSEQ multiplex PCR; TCRdb lists only in-frame clones, some missing. Counted here are around 190,000 clones, around 94% occurring once; the ten biggest clones make up over 1.1%. This entry belongs to a study of control samples from healthy donors and cancer patients. Per germline, CDR1 SGHNT and CDR2 YENEEA. The length of the CDR3 is 13 residues. Trimming removed 0 bases at V and 5 bases at J, with 4 bases between. The sample consisted of blood. The V call is TRBV11-3, the J call TRBJ1-4; D unclear. This TCR came from a man aged 30-40 years in good health. CDR3 residues: CASSLDPNEKLFF. The CDR3 DNA reads as TGTGCCAGCAGCTTAGACCCAAATGAAAAACTGTTTTTT.